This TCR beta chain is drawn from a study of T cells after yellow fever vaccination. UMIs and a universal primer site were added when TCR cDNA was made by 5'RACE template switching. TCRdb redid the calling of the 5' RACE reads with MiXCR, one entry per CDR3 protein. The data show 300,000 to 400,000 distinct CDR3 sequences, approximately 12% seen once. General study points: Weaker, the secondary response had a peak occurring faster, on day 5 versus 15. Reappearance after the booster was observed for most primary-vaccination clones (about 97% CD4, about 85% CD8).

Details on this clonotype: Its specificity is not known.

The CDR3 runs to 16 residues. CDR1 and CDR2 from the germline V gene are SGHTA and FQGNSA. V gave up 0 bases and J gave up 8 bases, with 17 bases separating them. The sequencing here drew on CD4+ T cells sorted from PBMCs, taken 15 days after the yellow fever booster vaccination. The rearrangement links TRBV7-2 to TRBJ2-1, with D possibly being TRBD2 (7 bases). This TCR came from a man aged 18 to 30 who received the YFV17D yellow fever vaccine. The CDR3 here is CASSLASGGRGYEQFF. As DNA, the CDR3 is TGTGCCAGCAGCTTAGCTTCCGGGGGGCGAGGGTATGAGCAGTTCTTC.